A selection of T cell receptor beta chains follows, all from one sample in a study of memory CD4+ T cells and cytomegalovirus serostatus. The data were produced by immunoSEQ multiplex PCR, yet TCRdb's version contains in-frame clones alone and is incomplete. In the table there are some 57,000 clones, 70% to 85% of which are singletons. Sequenced sample: memory CD4+ T cells from blood. Receptors were obtained from an adult in good health and CMV-seronegative. Both conserved end residues are part of each CDR3. A D gene is named only where the DNA matches it firmly. Expanded clones are given a class, and other clones once, few, many or no size at all.

D gene	clone size	V gene	J gene	CDR3 protein	CDR3 DNA
NA	NA	TRBV6-6	TRBJ1-5	CASSYARGNQPQHF	TGTGCCAGCAGTTACGCAAGGGGGAATCAGCCCCAGCATTTT
NA	few	TRBV4-2	TRBJ1-5	CASQPGGSSNQPQHF	TGTGCCAGCCAGCCCGGGGGAAGTAGCAATCAGCCCCAGCATTTT
TRBD2	NA	TRBV5-1	TRBJ2-7	CASSLESSGRYYEQYF	TGCGCCAGCAGCTTGGAAAGTAGCGGGAGGTACTACGAGCAGTACTTC
NA	NA	TRBV28	TRBJ1-1	CASSSGGKAEAFF	TGTGCCAGCAGTTCGGGGGGGAAGGCTGAAGCTTTCTTT
NA	NA	TRBV5-1	TRBJ2-2	CASSLDGGQVGELFF	TGCGCCAGCAGCTTGGATGGTGGGCAGGTCGGGGAGCTGTTTTTT
NA	NA	TRBV4-1	TRBJ2-3	CASSLADPSTDTQYF	TGCGCCAGCAGTTTAGCGGACCCTAGCACAGATACGCAGTATTTT
NA	NA	TRBV5-4	TRBJ2-7	CASSSKSGGGEQYF	TGTGCCAGCAGCTCCAAATCTGGGGGTGGCGAGCAGTACTTC
NA	NA	TRBV18	TRBJ1-5	CASSPSVASNQPQHF	TGTGCCAGCTCACCGAGTGTGGCAAGCAATCAGCCCCAGCATTTT
NA	NA	TRBV11-1	TRBJ2-6	CATGRGGAGANVLTF	TGTGCCACCGGCCGAGGGGGGGCTGGGGCCAACGTCCTGACTTTC
NA	few	TRBV6-5	TRBJ2-7	CASRPRRESYEQYF	TGTGCCAGCAGACCCCGAAGGGAGTCCTACGAGCAGTACTTC
NA	NA	TRBV12-5	TRBJ2-7	CASGSRDPRNEQYF	TGTGCTAGTGGTTCCCGGGACCCCAGGAACGAGCAGTACTTC
TRBD1	few	TRBV29-1	TRBJ1-5	CSVGSGGAQPQHF	TGCAGCGTTGGCTCAGGGGGGGCCCAGCCCCAGCATTTT
TRBD2	few	TRBV7-2	TRBJ2-7	CASSSLTSGYEQYF	TGTGCCAGCAGCTCCCTGACTAGCGGCTACGAGCAGTACTTC
TRBD2	once	TRBV11-3	TRBJ2-7	CASSLGSGGDFEQYF	TGTGCCAGCAGCTTGGGTAGCGGGGGAGACTTTGAGCAGTACTTC
TRBD2	once	TRBV9	TRBJ2-1	CASSVGWEGKSEQFF	TGTGCCAGCAGCGTAGGGTGGGAGGGCAAGAGCGAGCAGTTCTTC
NA	NA	TRBV6-5	TRBJ1-5	CASSFSPRQPQHF	TGTGCCAGCAGTTTCAGCCCGCGCCAGCCCCAGCATTTT
NA	NA	TRBV6-6	TRBJ1-2	CASSLGPTWETF	TGTGCCAGCAGTTTAGGACCTACCTGGGAGACCTTC
NA	NA	TRBV5-1	TRBJ2-7	CASSLSNAPRWEQYF	TGCGCCAGCAGCTTGTCCAACGCCCCGAGGTGGGAGCAGTACTTC
NA	NA	TRBV28	TRBJ1-4	CASSWEQGKLFF	TGTGCCAGCAGTTGGGAACAGGGAAAACTGTTTTTT
NA	NA	TRBV9	TRBJ1-3	CASSPRWETGNTIYF	TGTGCCAGCAGCCCTAGGTGGGAGACTGGAAACACCATATATTTT
TRBD1	NA	TRBV29-1	TRBJ2-7	CSVALTQGMEQYF	TGCAGCGTTGCCCTGACACAGGGGATGGAGCAGTACTTC
TRBD1	NA	TRBV10-3	TRBJ1-2	CAISAGKGAQKEDGYTF	TGTGCCATCAGTGCCGGGAAGGGGGCGCAAAAAGAGGACGGCTACACCTTC
TRBD1	few	TRBV10-1	TRBJ2-2	CAIPLLSGQGAGGELFF	TGCGCCATCCCACTCCTATCCGGACAGGGGGCCGGCGGGGAGCTGTTTTTT
NA	NA	TRBV5-1	TRBJ2-7	CASSFTQSSYEQYF	TGCGCCAGCAGCTTTACCCAGAGCTCCTACGAGCAGTACTTC
NA	NA	TRBV7-9	TRBJ2-1	CASSKTSLGEQFF	TGTGCCAGCAGCAAGACCAGCCTAGGGGAGCAGTTCTTC
NA	NA	TRBV28	TRBJ2-5	CASSLGHQETQYF	TGTGCCAGCAGTTTAGGTCACCAAGAGACCCAGTACTTC
NA	NA	TRBV28	TRBJ1-5	CASRGTPSNQPQHF	TGTGCCAGCAGGGGGACTCCCAGCAATCAGCCCCAGCATTTT
TRBD1	NA	TRBV11-2	TRBJ1-1	CASSGNLGTAGVAFF	TGTGCCAGCAGCGGTAACCTCGGGACAGCAGGGGTGGCTTTCTTT
TRBD2	NA	TRBV7-9	TRBJ2-7	CASSPGLAEYEQYF	TGTGCCAGCAGCCCCGGACTAGCGGAGTACGAGCAGTACTTC
NA	NA	TRBV7-8	TRBJ1-3	CASSHQPRSGNTIYF	TGTGCCAGCAGCCACCAGCCGCGCTCTGGAAACACCATATATTTT
TRBD2	NA	TRBV7-2	TRBJ2-5	CASSLPGGQYF	TGCGCCAGCAGCCTTCCGGGAGGGCAGTACTTC
NA	NA	TRBV2	TRBJ1-5	CASTGSQGNQPQHF	TGTGCCAGCACGGGGAGCCAGGGCAATCAGCCCCAGCATTTT
TRBD2	once	TRBV10-1	TRBJ2-1	CASSESGLASNEQFF	TGCGCCAGCAGTGAGTCGGGACTAGCGTCCAATGAGCAGTTCTTC
NA	NA	TRBV5-4	TRBJ1-3	CASSLAPAVGNTIYF	TGTGCCAGCAGCTTGGCCCCAGCCGTGGGAAACACCATATATTTT
NA	few	TRBV11-2	TRBJ1-6	CASSFTVQGSSPLHF	TGTGCCAGCAGCTTCACTGTGCAGGGATCTTCACCCCTCCACTTT
TRBD1	NA	TRBV19	TRBJ1-5	CASRKQGASWNQPQHF	TGTGCCAGTAGGAAACAGGGGGCGAGTTGGAATCAGCCCCAGCATTTT
TRBD2	NA	TRBV19	TRBJ2-7	CASSMGLAGYEQYF	TGTGCCAGTAGTATGGGGCTAGCGGGCTACGAGCAGTACTTC
NA	NA	TRBV5-4	TRBJ2-5	CASSHQAQETQYF	TGTGCCAGCAGCCACCAGGCCCAAGAGACCCAGTACTTC
NA	once	TRBV18	TRBJ2-7	CASSPGDVGQYF	TGTGCCAGCTCACCAGGGGATGTGGGGCAGTACTTC
TRBD1	NA	TRBV7-6	TRBJ1-4	CASSLGGTGVEKLFF	TGTGCCAGCAGCTTAGGGGGGACAGGGGTTGAAAAACTGTTTTTT
NA	NA	TRBV4-1	TRBJ2-7	CASSPIIANYEQYF	TGCGCCAGCAGCCCGATAATTGCTAACTACGAGCAGTACTTC
NA	NA	TRBV28	TRBJ2-7	CASAQGTYEQYF	TGTGCCAGCGCACAGGGCACCTACGAGCAGTACTTC
NA	NA	TRBV6-1	TRBJ1-4	CASTKRGTNEKLFF	TGTGCCAGCACCAAGAGGGGTACTAATGAAAAACTGTTTTTT
TRBD1	once	TRBV5-4	TRBJ1-4	CASSSLDRGHEKLFF	TGTGCCAGCAGCTCCCTGGACAGGGGGCATGAAAAACTGTTTTTT
TRBD1	few	TRBV6-1	TRBJ1-6	CASSEQGGNSPLHF	TGTGCCAGCAGTGAGCAGGGGGGAAATTCACCCCTCCACTTT